The 20 T cell receptor beta chains below all came from one sample that was sequenced in a study of cytomegalovirus exposure and HLA in healthy donors. Amplification used 60 Vbeta primers and 13 Jbeta primers. Produced via immunoSEQ multiplex PCR; TCRdb's table is partial and in-frame only. The sample consists of 140,000 or so clones, approximately 80% of them appearing once. Sequencing was done on a sample of PBMCs. These receptors originate from a female donor in good health and CMV-seronegative.

The CDR3 loop is CASSLEQGRLFTGANVLTF. Written as DNA, the CDR3 is TGTGCCAGCAGCTTAGAACAGGGGAGGCTTTTCACTGGGGCCAACGTCCTGACTTTC. The chain is built from TRBV7-9 and TRBJ2-6; TRBD1 is a possible D gene (7 bases). CDR1 is SEHNR, CDR2 FQNEAQ, per germline (reference sequence). The CDR3 is 19 amino acids. V was trimmed by 1 base and J by 2 bases, leaving 18 bases between them.

The chain carries TRBV5-5 and TRBJ2-7; D is possibly TRBD1 (5 bases). This CDR3 has 15 amino acids. V was pared by 2 bases and J by 11 bases, with 23 bases between. Germline CDR1 and CDR2: SGHKS and YYEKEE (reference sequence). The CDR3 loop is CASSFANPQGPMEYF. In DNA, the CDR3 is TGTGCCAGCAGCTTCGCAAACCCGCAGGGCCCCATGGAGTACTTC.

V is TRBV27 and J is TRBJ1-5; possibly TRBD1 for D (6 bases). CDR3 length: 13 residues. Trimming pared 8 bases from V and 9 bases from J, leaving 17 bases between. From germline, CDR1 is MNHEY and CDR2 SMNVEV (reference sequence). The CDR3: CASRGGGRGPQHF. DNA for the CDR3: TGTGCCAGCCGCGGCGGGGGGCGGGGGCCCCAGCATTTT.

The chain combines TRBV28 with TRBJ2-5; D may be TRBD2 (5 bases). V was shortened by 3 bases and J by 7 bases, with 12 bases between the two germline ends. The CDR3 has 13 amino acids. Germline loops: CDR1 MDHEN, CDR2 SYDVKM. The chain's CDR3 is CASSLVSVGTQYF. CDR3 DNA: TGTGCCAGCAGTTTGGTTAGCGTTGGGACCCAGTACTTC.

The rearrangement links TRBV5-1 to TRBJ2-7; 7 nucleotides align to TRBD2. The junction had 7 bases not matched to a gene; V was cut back by 4 bases and J by 0 bases. The germline V gene encodes CDR1 SGHRS and CDR2 YFSETQ. This CDR3 comprises 15 residues. The CDR3 DNA reads as TGCGCCAGCAGCCCGATCGGGAGGAGCTCCTACGAGCAGTACTTC. Its protein is CASSPIGRSSYEQYF.

For this clone: The identical CDR3 is also encoded by other nucleotide sequences in the sample. The chain has TRBV28 and TRBJ1-6; D unclear. The CDR3 runs 12 residues. The V end was cut by 4 bases, the J end by 5 bases, with 3 bases between. CDR1 and CDR2 (germline): MDHEN, SYDVKM. CDR3 loop: CASSSNNSPLHF. The CDR3 DNA reads TGTGCCAGCAGTTCCAATAATTCACCCCTCCACTTT. Drawing the rest from reference TRBV28 and TRBJ1-6, the complete variable domain is DVKVTQSSRYLVKRTGEKVFLECVQDMDHENMFWYRQDPGLGLRLIYFSYDVKMKEKGDIPEGYSVSREKKERFSLILESASTNQTSMYLCASSSNNSPLHFGNGTRLTVT.

This clone is a singleton in its sample. This chain links TRBV2 with TRBJ1-2; TRBD1 is a possible D gene (5 bases). Germline CDR1 SNHLY, CDR2 FYNNEI. The germline V and J ends were trimmed by 0 bases and 4 bases, with 18 bases remaining between them. The CDR3 totals 17 residues. CDR3 in DNA: TGTGCCAGCAGTGAAGCGGGTTGGGGACTTCAGGGCTATGGCTACACCTTC. It translates to CASSEAGWGLQGYGYTF.

This clone is a singleton in its sample. The chain carries TRBV5-1 and TRBJ1-1, with 8 bases that match TRBD1. Germline V gives CDR1 SGHRS, CDR2 YFSETQ. The CDR3 sequence is 15 residues long. Trimming cost V 2 bases and J 4 bases; bases outside gene matches: 7. The CDR3 sequence: CASSFLDRAGTEAFF. The CDR3 nucleotides are TGCGCCAGCAGCTTTCTGGACAGGGCGGGCACTGAAGCTTTCTTT.

CDR3 sequence reads: CASSLDRGSTDTQYF. The CDR3 bases are TGTGCCAGCAGCTTAGATAGGGGTAGCACAGATACGCAGTATTTT. This chain joins TRBV7-9 and TRBJ2-3; D perhaps matches TRBD1 (5 bases). Germline V lookup: CDR1 SEHNR, CDR2 FQNEAQ (reference sequence). The CDR3 totals 15 residues. Trimming removed 1 base from V and 0 bases from J, with 8 bases in between.

The chain joins TRBV5-1 to TRBJ2-5, with D maybe TRBD1 (6 bases). The J call could be wrong; TRBJ2-7 is a better fit for the DNA end. Germline loops: CDR1 SGHRS, CDR2 YFSETQ. This CDR3 has 14 amino acids. CDR3 in DNA: TGCGCCAGCAGCGCTGCCGGACAGACCTACGAGCAGTACTTC. Its translation is CASSAAGQTYEQYF.

The chain links TRBV2 to TRBJ2-5; 9 bases match TRBD2. This CDR3 has 15 residues. V was pared by 7 bases and J by 5 bases, with 11 bases of the junction left unmatched. The germline gives CDR1 SNHLY, CDR2 FYNNEI. The CDR3 region is CASTEGAGGLETQYF. CDR3 DNA: TGTGCCAGCACCGAAGGGGCGGGGGGGCTTGAGACCCAGTACTTC.

The chain is built from TRBV11-1 and TRBJ1-1; no clear D. The length of the CDR3 is 16 residues. Germline-derived CDR1 and CDR2 are SGHAT and FQDESV (reference sequence). The V end lost 5 bases, the J end lost 1 base, and 17 bases lay between the germline ends. The CDR3 DNA reads as TGTGCCAGCAGCCCGGTGATCAGACGGAGGAACACTGAAGCTTTCTTT. Protein product: CASSPVIRRRNTEAFF.

The chain carries TRBV19 and TRBJ1-3; D gene unclear. Trimming left V 10 bases short and J 0 bases short, with 10 bases between. CDR3 length: 13 amino acids. The germline CDR1 and CDR2 sequences are LNHDA and SQIVND (reference sequence). The CDR3 bases are TGTGCCACCCCCAGCGGCTCTGGAAACACCATATATTTT. Encoded protein: CATPSGSGNTIYF. Variable domain in full (rest from reference TRBV19 and TRBJ1-3): DGGITQSPKYLFRKEGQNVTLSCEQNLNHDAMYWYRQDPGQGLRLIYYSQIVNDFQKGDIAEGYSVSREKKESFPLTVTSAQKNPTAFYLCATPSGSGNTIYFGEGSWLTVV.

This chain joins TRBV30 and TRBJ2-2; TRBD1 agrees at 12 bases. Losses at the gene ends were 2 bases for V and 9 bases for J; bases not matched to a gene: 7. In germline, CDR1 is GTSNPN, CDR2 SVGIG (reference sequence). This CDR3 is 15 amino acids long. CDR3 protein: CAWSTGQGAVRELFF. The DNA of the CDR3 is TGTGCCTGGAGTACGGGACAGGGGGCGGTCCGGGAGCTGTTTTTT.

The genes are TRBV7-3 and TRBJ1-1; 9 bases align to TRBD1. J gave up 4 bases and V 5 bases, and 5 bases lay outside the gene matches. Per the germline V gene, CDR1 is SGHTA and CDR2 is FQGTGA. The CDR3 extends over 14 amino acids. The CDR3: CASSLDRGSTEAFF. CDR3 nucleotides: TGTGCCAGCAGCCTCGACAGGGGGTCCACTGAAGCTTTCTTT. The variable domain in full, completed from reference TRBV7-3 and TRBJ1-1, reads GAGVSQTPSNKVTEKGKYVELRCDPISGHTALYWYRQSLGQGPEFLIYFQGTGAADDSGLPNDRFFAVRPEGSVSTLKIQRTERGDSAVYLCASSLDRGSTEAFFGQGTRLTVV.

The genes are TRBV2 and TRBJ1-2; no firm D call. CDR3 size: 12 residues. The germline V and J ends were trimmed by 7 bases and 2 bases, with 8 bases remaining between them. CDR1 is SNHLY, CDR2 FYNNEI, per germline. The CDR3 protein is CASMGRNYGYTF. CDR3 in DNA: TGTGCCAGCATGGGCAGAAACTATGGCTACACCTTC.

CDR3 sequence (DNA): TGTGCCAGCAGTGAACCCCCCACGACAGGGAGCAATCAGCCCCAGCATTTT. Translated: CASSEPPTTGSNQPQHF. The chain has TRBV6-1 and TRBJ1-5, with TRBD1 matching 7 bases. Germline CDR1 reads MNHNS; CDR2 reads SASEGT. V shed 2 bases, J shed 1 base, and the junction held 8 bases outside the gene matches. The CDR3 runs to 17 residues.

CDR3 sequence: CASSLKQGANTEAFF. The CDR3 region has the DNA TGTGCCAGCAGCTTGAAACAGGGGGCAAACACTGAAGCTTTCTTT. This chain uses TRBV7-8 with TRBJ1-1, with 9 bases that match TRBD1. Trimming removed 3 bases from V and 2 bases from J; junction bases left unmatched: 4. CDR3 length: 15 residues. Germline V gene data show CDR1 as SGHVS and CDR2 as FQNEAQ.

CDR3: CASSVQGRTNTEAFF. CDR3 coding DNA: TGTGCCAGCAGTGTCCAGGGAAGGACGAACACTGAAGCTTTCTTT. The J gene is TRBJ1-1, the V gene TRBV28; D is possibly TRBD1 (5 bases). V was cut by 5 bases and J by 1 base, with 14 bases left in between. Looked up from germline, CDR1 is MDHEN and CDR2 is SYDVKM. The CDR3 has 15 amino acids.

This clone appeared once. This rearrangement joins TRBV6-5 to TRBJ2-5, with 9 bases matching TRBD2. The end of the DNA is better explained by TRBJ2-7, so the J call may be wrong. This CDR3 is built from 16 residues. The V gene's germline CDR1 is MNHEY and CDR2 SVGAGI. CDR3 in amino acids: CASSYWGAGGSYEQYF. As DNA, the CDR3 is TGTGCCAGCAGTTATTGGGGAGCGGGGGGTTCCTACGAGCAGTACTTC.